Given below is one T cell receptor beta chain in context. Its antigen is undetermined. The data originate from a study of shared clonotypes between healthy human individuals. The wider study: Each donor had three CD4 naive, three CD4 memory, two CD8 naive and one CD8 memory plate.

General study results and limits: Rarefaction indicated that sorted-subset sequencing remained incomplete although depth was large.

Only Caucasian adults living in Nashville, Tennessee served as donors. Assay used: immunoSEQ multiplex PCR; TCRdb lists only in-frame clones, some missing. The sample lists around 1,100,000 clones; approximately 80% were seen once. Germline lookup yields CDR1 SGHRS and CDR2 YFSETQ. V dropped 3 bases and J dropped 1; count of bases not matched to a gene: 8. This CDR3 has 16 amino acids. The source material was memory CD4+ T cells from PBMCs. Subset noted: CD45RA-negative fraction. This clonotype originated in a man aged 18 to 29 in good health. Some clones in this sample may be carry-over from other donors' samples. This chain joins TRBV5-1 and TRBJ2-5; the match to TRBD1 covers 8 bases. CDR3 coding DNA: TGCGCCAGCAGCTACTCGACAGGGGCGTTCCAAGAGACCCAGTACTTC. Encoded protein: CASSYSTGAFQETQYF.